Presented here are 15 T cell receptor beta chains from one specimen sequenced in a study of graft-versus-host responses after intestinal transplantation. No antigen is known for these receptors. Measured with immunoSEQ multiplex PCR; TCRdb has only the in-frame clones, and not every one. The data show 90,000 to 150,000 clones, around 96% seen once. The sample here was unstimulated CD8+ T cells sorted from spleen or lymph node cells, taken before intestinal transplant. All receptors derive from a human donor who received an intestinal transplant.

This chain connects TRBV9 to TRBJ1-1; 8 bases agree with TRBD1. Germline-derived CDR1 and CDR2 are SGDLS and YYNGEE. The V and J ends lost 4 bases and 0 bases, in that order; junction bases with no gene match: 5. The CDR3 has 15 amino acids. The CDR3 reads CASSLTGALNTEAFF. The CDR3 region has the DNA TGTGCCAGCAGCTTGACAGGGGCTTTGAACACTGAAGCTTTCTTT.

The gene calls are TRBV21-1 and TRBJ2-2; the D call TRBD1 from the table was never checked on the DNA. TRBV21-1 is classified as a pseudogene. The CDR3 spans 18 residues. DNA of the CDR3: TGTGCCAGCAGCAAAATAGGCCTCGGACAGGGTGAAACCGGGGAGCTGTTTTTT. Translated: CASSKIGLGQGETGELFF.

CDR3 sequence (DNA): TGTGCCAGCAGGGGTACAGGGAAATTAGATCAGCCCCAGCATTTT. It specifies CASRGTGKLDQPQHF. The rearrangement joins TRBV28 to TRBJ1-5; D possibly corresponds to TRBD1 (6 bases). V shed 6 bases and J shed 5 bases, with 17 bases lying between them. Germline loops: CDR1 MDHEN, CDR2 SYDVKM. There are 15 residues in the CDR3.

V is TRBV9 and J is TRBJ2-1; 13 nucleotides line up with TRBD2. J gave up 0 bases and V 5 bases, and 8 bases lay outside the gene matches. This CDR3 is built from 18 residues. Germline assignment: CDR1 SGDLS and CDR2 YYNGEE. CDR3 amino acids: CASSSGLAGLTSYNEQFF. CDR3 nucleotides: TGTGCCAGCAGTTCGGGACTAGCGGGACTTACCTCCTACAATGAGCAGTTCTTC.

The rearrangement uses TRBV2 and TRBJ1-1; a possible D gene is TRBD1 (6 bases). V was clipped by 1 base and J by 1 base, with 16 bases between them. Germline CDR1 and CDR2: SNHLY and FYNNEI. CDR3 size: 17 residues. The CDR3 DNA reads TGTGCCAGCAGTGAAGTACGGGGGGGCAGGGCGAACACTGAAGCTTTCTTT. Protein: CASSEVRGGRANTEAFF.

The chain joins TRBV7-5 to TRBJ2-7. TRBV7-5 is deemed a pseudogene. The CDR3 contains 11 residues. Here the CDR3 reads CVRSLTYEQYF. The CDR3, as DNA: TGTGTCAGAAGCTTGACCTACGAGCAGTACTTC.

This clone was seen a single time. The genes are TRBV27 and TRBJ2-3; 8 bases map to TRBD2. The V gene's germline CDR1 is MNHEY and CDR2 SMNVEV (reference sequence). The CDR3 totals 18 residues. J lost 5 bases, V lost 2 bases, and 15 bases had no gene match. DNA of the CDR3: TGTGCCAGCAGTTTACTTCGCCGGGGTAGCGGGACTGTAGATACGCAGTATTTT. Translating it yields CASSLLRRGSGTVDTQYF.

The CDR3 loop reads CASSSWGSSGNTIYF. DNA of the CDR3: TGTGCCAGCAGCTCCTGGGGGAGCTCTGGAAACACCATATATTTT. The rearrangement uses TRBV9 and TRBJ1-3, with D possibly being TRBD1 (5 bases). CDR3 length: 15 amino acids. V lost 4 bases to trimming and J lost 0 bases, with 11 bases between them. Germline lookup yields CDR1 SGDLS and CDR2 YYNGEE.

The chain carries TRBV19 and TRBJ1-2; D is ambiguous. Between the trimmed V and J ends, which lost 5 bases and 2 bases, there was a span of 9 bases. Germline CDR1 and CDR2: LNHDA and SQIVND (reference sequence). The CDR3 contains 13 residues. DNA for the CDR3: TGTGCCAGTAGTCCTAGGACCAACTATGGCTACACCTTC. This encodes CASSPRTNYGYTF. Using reference TRBV19 and TRBJ1-2 for the parts outside the CDR3, the full variable domain is DGGITQSPKYLFRKEGQNVTLSCEQNLNHDAMYWYRQDPGQGLRLIYYSQIVNDFQKGDIAEGYSVSREKKESFPLTVTSAQKNPTAFYLCASSPRTNYGYTFGSGTRLTVV.

This clone was counted once. Distinct nucleotide sequences in the sample also encode this CDR3. V gene TRBV19 combines with J gene TRBJ1-2, with 9 bases fitting TRBD1. Trimming removed 4 bases from V and 6 bases from J; junction bases left unmatched: 9. Germline CDR1 reads LNHDA; CDR2 reads SQIVND (reference sequence). There are 15 residues in the CDR3. CDR3: CASSTYGQGSDGYTF. The CDR3 coding sequence is TGTGCCAGTAGTACCTATGGACAGGGGTCAGATGGCTACACCTTC.

V usage is TRBV30 and J usage is TRBJ2-1; D remains ambiguous. Per the germline V gene, CDR1 is GTSNPN and CDR2 is SVGIG (reference sequence). Trimming cost V 3 bases and J 9 bases, with 12 bases left between them. This CDR3 is 12 amino acids long. CDR3: CAWSVLVGEQFF. The CDR3 DNA is TGTGCCTGGAGCGTTTTAGTGGGTGAGCAGTTCTTC.

CDR3 sequence: CASSEAWVQFF. CDR3 DNA sequence: TGTGCCAGCAGTGAAGCGTGGGTGCAGTTCTTC. The chain has TRBV6-1 and TRBJ2-1; D is ambiguous. CDR3 length: 11 amino acids. V was shortened by 0 bases and J by 12 bases, with 6 bases between the two germline ends. Germline loops: CDR1 MNHNS, CDR2 SASEGT.

The chain recombines TRBV15 with TRBJ2-3, with 8 bases matching TRBD1. V lost 9 bases to trimming and J lost 0 bases; unmatched junction nucleotides: 5. The CDR3 is 14 amino acids. Germline loops: CDR1 LNHNV, CDR2 YYDKDF (reference sequence). This CDR3 is CATTDRASTDTQYF. CDR3 nucleotides: TGTGCCACGACGGACAGGGCTAGCACAGATACGCAGTATTTT.

The chain recombines TRBV5-6 with TRBJ2-2, with D uncertain. CDR1 is SGHDT, CDR2 YYEEEE, per germline. The CDR3 contains 17 residues. Trimming left V 3 bases short and J 0 bases short, with 15 bases between. This CDR3 is CASSYGPGQTNTGELFF. Here the CDR3 DNA reads TGTGCCAGCAGCTACGGACCCGGCCAGACGAACACCGGGGAGCTGTTTTTT.

The CDR3 bases are TGTGCCAGTAGTATAGGGGGGGCAAAGACTGAAGCTTTCTTT. Translation gives CASSIGGAKTEAFF. V gene TRBV19 combines with J gene TRBJ1-1; tentative D call: TRBD1 (6 bases). The germline V gene has CDR1 LNHDA and CDR2 SQIVND (reference sequence). The V end lost 1 base, the J end lost 5 bases, and 11 bases lay between the germline ends. This CDR3 has 14 residues.